This T cell receptor (beta chain) was profiled in a study of shared clonotypes between healthy human individuals. Repertoires were generated with immunoSEQ multiplex PCR, while TCRdb's copy carries only in-frame clones and drops some. Of 550,000 to 750,000 clones in the sample, 92% were seen once. Selected positively for CCR7 and CD45RO-negative, naive CD8 cells excluded terminally differentiated effector memory CD45RA+ cells. This receptor was taken from a man aged 25 to 40 in good health. Specimen: naive CD8+ T cells sorted from blood.

CDR3 in amino acids: CASSLTSAGERSGEQYF. CDR3 nucleotide sequence: TGTGCCAGCAGCTTAACTTCAGCGGGAGAGAGATCAGGCGAGCAGTACTTC. The V call is TRBV11-1, the J call TRBJ2-7, with TRBD2 matching 8 bases. The CDR3 length is 17 residues. J lost 6 bases, V lost 2 bases, and 15 bases had no gene match. Germline lookup yields CDR1 SGHAT and CDR2 FQDESV (reference sequence).